This T cell receptor beta chain was profiled in a study of beta chain features in type 1 diabetes. Across the whole study: The number of sorted cells examined across all samples was some 100 million.

Overall study results and limits: Junctions at VDJ sites from type 1 diabetes patients had fewer insertions and more deletions.

In regard to this clone: No antigen is known for it.

CDR1 and CDR2 (germline): SGHRS, YFSETQ. This CDR3 contains 16 residues. J gave up 0 bases and V 4 bases, and 8 bases lay outside the gene matches. The authors reverse transcribed all of the isolated RNA, so sequencing captured expressed TCRB transcripts. An average of around 3.4 million reads was obtained for naive, central memory and regulatory T cell samples. The method was immunoSEQ multiplex PCR; TCRdb's version includes in-frame clones alone and lacks a portion of them. Altogether about 130,000 clones are present, around a tenth being singletons, with the ten largest covering approximately 0.68%.

The source of this sequence is a man aged 18 to 35 in good health. The rearrangement joins TRBV5-1 to TRBJ1-2; 8 bases fit TRBD1. The sequencing input was central memory CD4+ T cells from blood. As DNA, the CDR3 is TGCGCCAGCAGCCTGGGACAGGCGAAACCTAACTATGGCTACACCTTC. Translation gives CASSLGQAKPNYGYTF.